These 8 T cell receptor beta chains share one sample of origin, sequenced in a study of blood T cell repertoires in COVID-19. Clones were read by immunoSEQ multiplex PCR, and TCRdb kept only the in-frame ones, dropping some. The data contain about 98,000 clones, roughly 82% of them singletons. Sequenced: peripheral blood. Every receptor here comes from a man aged 65 to 85 with active or convalescent COVID-19.

This clone turned up a few times. CDR3 in DNA: TGCGCCAGCAGCTCTGGGACTCCCGGCTATGGCTATGGCTACACCTTC. Its translation is CASSSGTPGYGYGYTF. V is TRBV5-1 and J is TRBJ1-2; D is perhaps TRBD1 (5 bases). V was shortened by 3 bases and J by 4 bases, with 19 bases between the two germline ends. CDR3 length: 16 amino acids. Germline V gives CDR1 SGHRS, CDR2 YFSETQ.

This clone was counted only a few times. The genes are TRBV7-3 and TRBJ1-2; the match to TRBD1 covers 11 bases. This CDR3 contains 13 residues. Germline-derived CDR1 and CDR2 are SGHTA and FQGTGA. Unmatched junction bases numbered 2, after V lost 4 bases and J lost 7 bases. The CDR3 is CASSSGTGGGYTF. The CDR3 DNA is TGTGCCAGCAGCTCCGGGACAGGGGGTGGCTACACCTTC. The full variable domain, in which reference TRBV7-3 and TRBJ1-2 provide the parts outside the CDR3, is GAGVSQTPSNKVTEKGKYVELRCDPISGHTALYWYRQSLGQGPEFLIYFQGTGAADDSGLPNDRFFAVRPEGSVSTLKIQRTERGDSAVYLCASSSGTGGGYTFGSGTRLTVV.

The J gene is TRBJ1-3, the V gene TRBV6-5, with D hard to call. Trimming pared 0 bases from V and 4 bases from J, leaving 13 bases between. Germline CDR1 MNHEY, CDR2 SVGAGI. The CDR3 is 16 residues long. The CDR3 DNA is TGTGCCAGCAGTTACTCGACTGTCCCCCTGGGAAACACCATATATTTT. It translates to CASSYSTVPLGNTIYF.

V usage is TRBV18 and J usage is TRBJ2-5; 12 nucleotides align to TRBD2. The trim removed 3 bases at V and 4 bases at J, leaving 15 bases unmatched. CDR1 and CDR2 from the germline V gene are KGHSH and LQKENI. The CDR3 sequence is 19 residues long. The CDR3 spells CASSPILLTSGGVGETQYF. The CDR3, as DNA: TGTGCCAGCTCACCTATCCTTTTGACTAGCGGGGGCGTCGGAGAGACCCAGTACTTC.

The CDR3 nucleotides read TGTGCCAGCTCACCGGCGGGGACAGACTCTGGAAACACCATATATTTT. Protein: CASSPAGTDSGNTIYF. V is TRBV18 and J is TRBJ1-3; TRBD1 matches 7 bases. Germline V lookup: CDR1 KGHSH, CDR2 LQKENI. This CDR3 is 16 amino acids long. The trim removed 3 bases at V and 0 bases at J, leaving 5 bases unmatched.

This clone was picked up a small number of times. The chain combines TRBV18 with TRBJ2-4; a weak D match, TRBD1 (6 bases). Trimming left V 2 bases short and J 2 bases short, with 10 bases between. In germline, CDR1 is KGHSH, CDR2 LQKENI. The CDR3 extends over 15 amino acids. CDR3 amino acids: CASSPAGTTKNIQYF. CDR3 in DNA: TGTGCCAGCTCACCAGCAGGGACAACCAAAAACATTCAGTACTTC.

The chain employs TRBV30 and TRBJ2-7; possible D gene TRBD1, 6 bases. The germline CDR1 and CDR2 sequences are GTSNPN and SVGIG (reference sequence). V dropped 8 bases and J dropped 0 bases, with 17 bases sitting between them. The CDR3 consists of 14 residues. The CDR3, as DNA: TGTGCCGGAATAACAGGGAATAGCTCCTACGAGCAGTACTTC. This sequence encodes CAGITGNSSYEQYF.

The chain has TRBV19 and TRBJ1-6; weak D call: TRBD1 (5 bases). This CDR3 has 11 residues. V shed 6 bases and J shed 14 bases, with 11 bases lying between them. Germline values: CDR1 LNHDA, CDR2 SQIVND (reference sequence). The CDR3 loop reads CASRRGGTLHF. DNA of the CDR3: TGTGCCAGTAGGCGGGGGGGGACCCTCCACTTT. The full variable domain, its missing parts supplied by reference TRBV19 and TRBJ1-6, is DGGITQSPKYLFRKEGQNVTLSCEQNLNHDAMYWYRQDPGQGLRLIYYSQIVNDFQKGDIAEGYSVSREKKESFPLTVTSAQKNPTAFYLCASRRGGTLHFGNGTRLTVT.